The 21 T cell receptor beta chains reported below all come from one sample, sequenced in a study of OX40 agonist ivuxolimab in advanced cancers. Measured with immunoSEQ multiplex PCR; TCRdb has only the in-frame clones, and not every one. The table has around 70,000 clones, around 90% seen once. This specimen consisted of CD4+ or CD8+ T cells sorted from blood, obtained in a trial of the OX40 agonist ivuxolimab. The receptors originated from an adult with an advanced solid tumor such as melanoma, head and neck, liver or kidney cancer.

The rearrangement links TRBV4-1 to TRBJ1-5, with TRBD1 as a possible D gene (5 bases). The V gene lost 3 bases and the J gene lost 5 bases, with 11 bases spanning the gap. Germline assignment: CDR1 MGHRA and CDR2 YSYEKL. CDR3 length equals 14 residues. The CDR3: CASSHPGGYQPQHF. CDR3 DNA sequence: TGCGCCAGCAGCCATCCCGGGGGGTATCAGCCCCAGCATTTT.

DNA of the CDR3: TGTGCCAGCAGTTTATACCCCACAGAAAGCTCCTATAATTCACCCCTCCACTTT. This gives the protein CASSLYPTESSYNSPLHF. The chain recombines TRBV27 with TRBJ1-6; no clear D gene. Germline lookup yields CDR1 MNHEY and CDR2 SMNVEV (reference sequence). The V gene lost 1 base and the J gene lost 0 bases, with 13 bases spanning the gap. There are 18 residues in the CDR3.

This chain joins TRBV4-1 and TRBJ2-3; D is uncertain. Trimming left V 8 bases short and J 6 bases short, with 18 bases between. The CDR3 spans 14 residues. Per germline, CDR1 MGHRA and CDR2 YSYEKL. Here the CDR3 reads CASGVTLVADTQYF. DNA for the CDR3: TGCGCCAGCGGGGTTACTCTGGTGGCGGATACGCAGTATTTT.

This clone was counted a single time. This chain uses TRBV27 with TRBJ2-1; D call uncertain. The CDR3 spans 13 residues. Per germline, CDR1 MNHEY and CDR2 SMNVEV (reference sequence). With 5 bases removed from V and 3 bases from J, the gap between germline ends came to 8 bases. The DNA for the CDR3 is TGTGCCAGCAGTCTGGGTCTCTACAATGAGCAGTTCTTC. Encoded protein: CASSLGLYNEQFF.

V usage is TRBV5-5 and J usage is TRBJ2-7; the D gene could be TRBD1 or TRBD2 (5 bases each). V was pared by 2 bases and J by 4 bases, with 13 bases between. CDR1 is SGHKS and CDR2 is YYEKEE in the germline V gene (reference sequence). The CDR3 has 14 amino acids. DNA for the CDR3: TGTGCCAGCAGCTTCCCCGGGACCTCTTACGAGCAGTACTTC. Residues: CASSFPGTSYEQYF.

This chain connects TRBV6-6 to TRBJ1-1, with D uncertain. The length of the CDR3 is 12 residues. The germline V and J ends were trimmed by 0 bases and 7 bases, with 6 bases remaining between them. Germline V gene lookup returns CDR1 MNHNY and CDR2 SVGAGI (reference sequence). The chain's CDR3 is CASSYSSGEAFF. For the CDR3, the DNA is TGTGCCAGCAGTTACTCGTCGGGTGAAGCTTTCTTT.

The rearrangement uses TRBV19 and TRBJ2-7; D is unclear. The CDR3 loop spans 14 amino acids. Germline V gives CDR1 LNHDA, CDR2 SQIVND (reference sequence). Trimming cost V 5 bases and J 2 bases, with 13 bases left between them. As DNA, the CDR3 is TGTGCCAGTAGTCCTTTCAGGATGACCTACGAGCAGTACTTC. Translation gives CASSPFRMTYEQYF.

CDR3 residues: CAISESGEVGYGYTF. Written as DNA, the CDR3 is TGTGCCATCAGTGAGTCCGGGGAAGTAGGCTATGGCTACACCTTC. This chain uses TRBV10-3 with TRBJ1-2, with D unresolved. The CDR3 has 15 residues. V was clipped by 0 bases and J by 4 bases, with 12 bases between them. Germline CDR1 reads ENHRY; CDR2 reads SYGVKD.

V is TRBV30 and J is TRBJ1-5, with TRBD1 matching over 11 bases. The V gene's germline CDR1 is GTSNPN and CDR2 SVGIG (reference sequence). The CDR3 is made up of 14 amino acids. V lost 8 bases and J lost 3; bases outside the gene matches: 6. CDR3 residues: CARGDRGANQPQHF. Here the CDR3 DNA reads TGTGCCCGGGGGGACAGGGGGGCCAATCAGCCCCAGCATTTT. Combining the CDR3 with reference TRBV30 and TRBJ1-5 gives the whole variable domain SQTIHQWPATLVQPVGSPLSLECTVEGTSNPNLYWYRQAAGRGLQLLFYSVGIGQISSEVPQNLSASRPQDRQFILSSKKLLLSDSGFYLCARGDRGANQPQHFGDGTRLSIL.

V and J are TRBV4-3 and TRBJ2-2; the D gene is possibly TRBD1 (5 bases). CDR3 size: 13 residues. Germline values: CDR1 LGHNA, CDR2 YSLEER. The ends were cut back, 0 bases at V and 7 bases at J, with 6 bases in the middle. The DNA for the CDR3 is TGCGCCAGCAGCCAAGATCAGGGCGGGGAGCTGTTTTTT. It specifies CASSQDQGGELFF.

The chain employs TRBV27 and TRBJ2-2; 7 bases line up with TRBD1. This CDR3 comprises 14 residues. The junction had 2 bases not matched to a gene; V was cut back by 1 base and J by 6 bases. Germline assignment: CDR1 MNHEY and CDR2 SMNVEV (reference sequence). This CDR3 is CASSLLGGPGELFF. The DNA for the CDR3 is TGTGCCAGCAGTTTATTAGGGGGCCCCGGGGAGCTGTTTTTT.

V gene TRBV4-3 combines with J gene TRBJ1-2; D may be TRBD1 (6 bases). CDR1 LGHNA and CDR2 YSLEER come from the germline V gene. The CDR3 totals 17 residues. Trimming pared 0 bases from V and 3 bases from J, leaving 17 bases between. CDR3 bases: TGCGCCAGCAGCCAAGATCGGGTGACAGGCCACTACTATGGCTACACCTTC. As protein: CASSQDRVTGHYYGYTF.

The CDR3 loop reads CASSSSRNGDEKLFF. In nucleotides, the CDR3 is TGCGCCAGCAGCTCCAGCAGGAATGGGGATGAAAAACTGTTTTTT. The chain combines TRBV4-3 with TRBJ1-4; D not certain. The V gene lost 5 bases and the J gene lost 6 bases, with 16 bases spanning the gap. Germline CDR1 and CDR2: LGHNA and YSLEER. The CDR3 consists of 15 residues.

The V gene is TRBV9, the J gene TRBJ2-2, with TRBD1 matching 9 bases. This CDR3 has 16 residues. The ends lost 4 bases at V and 6 bases at J; junction bases unmatched: 10. Germline V lookup: CDR1 SGDLS, CDR2 YYNGEE. The CDR3 bases are TGTGCCAGCAGCTCCCACCCGGGACAGGGCTCCGGGGAGCTGTTTTTT. Translating it yields CASSSHPGQGSGELFF.

The CDR3 nucleotides are TGTGCCAGCAGTGAATCGAAGGGCAGGGATGCCGCTGGCTACACCTTC. As protein: CASSESKGRDAAGYTF. This chain links TRBV2 with TRBJ1-2; the D gene is possibly TRBD1 (5 bases). Germline CDR1 SNHLY, CDR2 FYNNEI. Trimming removed 2 bases from V and 7 bases from J, with 20 bases in between. This CDR3 has 16 residues. Full variable domain (remainder filled in from reference TRBV2 and TRBJ1-2): EPEVTQTPSHQVTQMGQEVILRCVPISNHLYFYWYRQILGQKVEFLVSFYNNEISEKSEIFDDQFSVERPDGSNFTLKIRSTKLEDSAMYFCASSESKGRDAAGYTFGSGTRLTVV.

The genes are TRBV9 and TRBJ1-1, with D maybe TRBD1 (5 bases). The germline V gene has CDR1 SGDLS and CDR2 YYNGEE. This CDR3 has 15 residues. V lost 4 bases to trimming and J lost 3 bases, with 16 bases between them. CDR3 residues: CASSPPGGAYTEAFF. The CDR3, as DNA: TGTGCCAGCAGCCCCCCGGGAGGGGCCTACACTGAAGCTTTCTTT. The full variable domain, with the rest looked up from reference TRBV9 and TRBJ1-1, is DSGVTQTPKHLITATGQRVTLRCSPRSGDLSVYWYQQSLDQGLQFLIQYYNGEERAKGNILERFSAQQFPDLHSELNLSSLELGDSALYFCASSPPGGAYTEAFFGQGTRLTVV.

The chain recombines TRBV5-1 with TRBJ2-2; the match to TRBD1 covers 7 bases. The length of the CDR3 is 17 residues. Germline CDR1 reads SGHRS; CDR2 reads YFSETQ. The trim removed 3 bases at V and 0 bases at J, leaving 8 bases unmatched. The CDR3 nucleotides are TGCGCCAGCAGCTCCCAGGGGGTCATCACGAACACCGGGGAGCTGTTTTTT. Its translation: CASSSQGVITNTGELFF.

This chain joins TRBV7-9 and TRBJ2-5, with D possibly matching TRBD1 (6 bases). The J call is in doubt because the DNA end fits TRBJ2-7 better. Germline V gene sequence: CDR1 SEHNR, CDR2 FQNEAQ (reference sequence). The CDR3 is made up of 15 amino acids. CDR3 protein: CASSLAPGGRYEQYF. The CDR3 nucleotides are TGTGCCAGCAGTCTTGCCCCTGGGGGCCGCTACGAGCAGTACTTC.

The rearrangement uses TRBV10-3 and TRBJ2-7, with D hard to call. The germline V gene encodes CDR1 ENHRY and CDR2 SYGVKD. Trimming cost V 3 bases and J 0 bases, with 9 bases left between them. The CDR3 sequence is 14 residues long. CDR3 in amino acids: CAISEVGSSYEQYF. In DNA, the CDR3 is TGTGCCATCAGTGAAGTGGGTAGCTCCTACGAGCAGTACTTC.

The V and J genes are TRBV6-5 and TRBJ2-7; either TRBD1 or TRBD2 may fit D (5 bases each). With 3 bases removed from V and 2 bases from J, the gap between germline ends came to 17 bases. The CDR3 is 16 residues long. Germline V lookup: CDR1 MNHEY, CDR2 SVGAGI. This CDR3 is CASSYYTRDDTYEQYF. In DNA form, the CDR3 reads TGTGCCAGCAGTTATTATACCCGGGACGATACCTACGAGCAGTACTTC.

The chain uses TRBV11-2 and TRBJ2-1; TRBD1 agrees at 11 bases. Germline CDR1 SGHAT, CDR2 FQNNGV. This CDR3 comprises 15 residues. J gave up 8 bases and V 5 bases, and 8 bases lay outside the gene matches. The CDR3 DNA sequence: TGTGCCAGCAGCCGACCGGGACAGGGGGGCCATGAGCAGTTCTTC. Protein: CASSRPGQGGHEQFF.